This T cell receptor beta chain was captured by sequencing in a study of CD8 T cells in Susac syndrome. The CDR3 is 11 residues long. The ends were cut back, 4 bases at V and 6 bases at J, with 6 bases in the middle. The germline V gene has CDR1 MGHDK and CDR2 SYGVNS. The authors reverse transcribed about 0.5 to 1 ug RNA with random hexamers. TCRdb used MiXCR to reprocess the immunoSEQ multiplex PCR reads, holding one entry per CDR3 protein. The table has 200,000 to 250,000 distinct CDR3 sequences, about 95% seen once. This receptor was identified in a human donor with Susac syndrome. Sequencing used CD4+ T cells from PBMCs. The J gene is TRBJ1-1, the V gene TRBV25-1; no clear D. The CDR3 reads CASSGAAEAFF. For the CDR3, the DNA is TGTGCCAGCAGTGGTGCGGCTGAAGCTTTCTTT.